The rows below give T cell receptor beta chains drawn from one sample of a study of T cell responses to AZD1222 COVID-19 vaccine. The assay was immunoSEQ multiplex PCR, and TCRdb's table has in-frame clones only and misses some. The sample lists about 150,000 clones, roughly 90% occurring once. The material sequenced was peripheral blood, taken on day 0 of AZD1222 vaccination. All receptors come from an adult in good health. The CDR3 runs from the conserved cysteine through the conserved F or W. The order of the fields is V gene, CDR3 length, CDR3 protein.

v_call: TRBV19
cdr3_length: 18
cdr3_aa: CASSIVRQPFTTQYTQYF

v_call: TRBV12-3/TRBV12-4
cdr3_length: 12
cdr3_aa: CASSFFGREAFF

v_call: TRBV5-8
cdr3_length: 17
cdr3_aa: CASSPLGTGGGTDTQYF

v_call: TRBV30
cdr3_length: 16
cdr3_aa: CAWSVLLAGGTDTQYF

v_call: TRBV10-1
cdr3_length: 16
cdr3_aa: CASSESLFSSYNEQFF

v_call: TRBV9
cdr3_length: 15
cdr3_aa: CASSVGGPGGTEAFF

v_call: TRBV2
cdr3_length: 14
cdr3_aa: CASSGAGGGEKLFF

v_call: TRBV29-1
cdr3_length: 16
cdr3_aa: CSVHSGEGRESGEAFF

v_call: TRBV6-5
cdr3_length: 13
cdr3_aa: CASSYSRGNTIYF

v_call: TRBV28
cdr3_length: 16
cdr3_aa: CASSSTGAGSGNTIYF

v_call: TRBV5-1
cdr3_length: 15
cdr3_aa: CASSLSPTVNYEQYF

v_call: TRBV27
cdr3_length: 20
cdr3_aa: CASSLKGGEQGAVMGETQYF

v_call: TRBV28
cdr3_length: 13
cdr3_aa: CASSPPALEEAFF

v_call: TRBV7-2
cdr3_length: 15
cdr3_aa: CASSVDRDSGNTIYF

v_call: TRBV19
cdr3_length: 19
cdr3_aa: CASSPDTRGRGRMNTEAFF

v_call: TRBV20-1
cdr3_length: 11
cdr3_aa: CSARERGTQYF

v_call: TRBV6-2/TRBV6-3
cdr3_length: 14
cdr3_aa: CASSYSGSLDEQFF

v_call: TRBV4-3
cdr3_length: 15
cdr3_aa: CASSLDRGGDYEQYF

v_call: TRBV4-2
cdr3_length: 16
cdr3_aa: CASSQTGGSGANVLTF

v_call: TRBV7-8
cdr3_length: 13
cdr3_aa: CASSLVANQPQHF

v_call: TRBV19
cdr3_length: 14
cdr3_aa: CASSSAVTGNTIYF

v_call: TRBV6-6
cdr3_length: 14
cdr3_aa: CASNPGQSGQPQHF

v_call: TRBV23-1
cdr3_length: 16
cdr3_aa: CASSHPDRGKGQPQHF

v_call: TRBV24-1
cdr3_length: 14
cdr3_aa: CATRELDGTGAFTF

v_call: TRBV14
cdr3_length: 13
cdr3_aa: CASSQQPNTEAFF

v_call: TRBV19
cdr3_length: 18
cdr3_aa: CASTTLLGGRGMNTEAFF

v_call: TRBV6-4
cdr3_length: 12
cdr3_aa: CASSDGGGGAFF

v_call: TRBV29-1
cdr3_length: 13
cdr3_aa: CSASGVSGNTIYF

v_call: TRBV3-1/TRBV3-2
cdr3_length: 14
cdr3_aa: CASSRTGVTYGYTF

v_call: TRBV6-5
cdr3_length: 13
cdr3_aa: CASSWQMNTEAFF

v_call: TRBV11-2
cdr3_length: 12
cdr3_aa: CASSRAREKLFF

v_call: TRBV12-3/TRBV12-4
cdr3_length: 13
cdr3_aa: CASSWQGNAEAFF

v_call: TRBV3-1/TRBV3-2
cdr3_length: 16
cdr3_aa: CASSQGTGPIAGEQFF

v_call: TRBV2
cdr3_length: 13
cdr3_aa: CASRRPGANGYTF

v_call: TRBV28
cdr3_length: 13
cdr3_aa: CASRTGMNTEAFF

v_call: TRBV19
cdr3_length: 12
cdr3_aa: CASSIRVTEAFF

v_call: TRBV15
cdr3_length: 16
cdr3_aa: CATSRGGGLGNTEAFF

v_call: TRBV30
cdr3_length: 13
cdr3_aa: CASSGQSNEKLFF

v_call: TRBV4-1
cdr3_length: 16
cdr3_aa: CASSQDGGYSNQPQHF

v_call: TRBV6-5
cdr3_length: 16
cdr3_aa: CASSFFIQGGGETQYF

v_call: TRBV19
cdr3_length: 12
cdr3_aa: CATSRTNTEAFF

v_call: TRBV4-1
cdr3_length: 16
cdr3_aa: CASSQAGTGISYEQYF

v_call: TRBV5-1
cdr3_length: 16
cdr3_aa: CASSLSLAGAYNEQFF

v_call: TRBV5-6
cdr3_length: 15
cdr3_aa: CASSSLKRGGDTQYF

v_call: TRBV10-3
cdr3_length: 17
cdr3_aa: CAISNQGGGYFGYGYTF

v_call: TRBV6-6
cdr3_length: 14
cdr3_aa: CASRGMGGKTEAFF

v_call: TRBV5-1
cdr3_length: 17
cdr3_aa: CASSPYTSGYMNTEAFF